These T cell receptor beta chains were read from a single sample in a study of blood T cells in healthy people across ages. One entry per CDR3 protein results from TCRdb running MiXCR on the 5' RACE reads. This sample carries about 930,000 distinct CDR3 sequences, almost 30% of them seen once, and the ten largest clones take about 9.4%. The same specimen was also included in a second study, on T cells of mothers and their children.

Sequenced material: blood. These receptors were collected from a woman aged 40 to 50 in good health. The CDR3 runs from the conserved cysteine through the conserved F or W. The order of the fields is J gene, V gene, CDR3 protein.

TRBJ2-1 TRBV3-1 CASSHGFSGGHYNEQFF
TRBJ1-2 TRBV20-1 CSASEWQGGKGLYGYTF
TRBJ1-2 TRBV19 CASSIRNGGDYGYTF
TRBJ2-7 TRBV7-2 CASSLGGTNTYEQYF
TRBJ1-1 TRBV24-1 CATSVRTGAGTEAFF
TRBJ2-7 TRBV5-1 CASSLNPALAVSSYEQYF
TRBJ2-1 TRBV4-2 CASSQGQRGSYNEQFF
TRBJ2-7 TRBV7-2 CASSLGLAIAYEQYF
TRBJ2-5 TRBV20-1 CSTRVVQGLGETQYF
TRBJ2-7 TRBV3-1 CASSQATSGWYEQYF
TRBJ2-7 TRBV9 CASSVGSGQGSYEQYF
TRBJ2-1 TRBV27 CASSPGGPNEQFF
TRBJ2-7 TRBV5-6 CASSLVTTTAYEQYF
TRBJ1-2 TRBV28 CAIFQGAGYGYTF
TRBJ2-5 TRBV29-1 CSVERGVGETQYF
TRBJ2-3 TRBV5-1 CASSSGQAYTDTQYF
TRBJ1-5 TRBV10-3 CAISEGTGGDNQPQHF
TRBJ2-1 TRBV2 CASTYRDRVNNEQFF
TRBJ1-3 TRBV27 CATSRGSGNTIYF
TRBJ2-3 TRBV6-1 CASSEYAGTDTQYF
TRBJ2-3 TRBV4-1 CASSHEGSSTDTQYF
TRBJ2-1 TRBV27 CASSLSLLTGSSAYEQFF
TRBJ2-7 TRBV4-2 CASSQDQDRWTYEQYF
TRBJ2-3 TRBV4-2 CASSPGQQRDTQYF
TRBJ1-2 TRBV7-2 CASSLGWQGDGYTF
TRBJ1-2 TRBV9 CASSVGDTGKVGCTF
TRBJ2-1 TRBV7-2 CTSSARGAGGPVYEQFF
TRBJ2-3 TRBV7-2 CASSSRANTDTQYF
TRBJ2-2 TRBV5-1 CASSLAVGSNTGELFF
TRBJ2-3 TRBV20-1 CSASPGTSGFTDTQYF
TRBJ2-7 TRBV20-1 CSWDAYNEQYF
TRBJ2-7 TRBV7-3 CASSRLDGEQYF
TRBJ1-2 TRBV20-1 CSGAQEANYGYTF
TRBJ1-1 TRBV7-3 CASSLNSRATEAFF
TRBJ1-1 TRBV7-6 CASSLGGQGTHTEAFF
TRBJ2-3 TRBV10-3 CAISELEDTQYF
TRBJ2-1 TRBV20-1 CSARDPLGGEQFF
TRBJ1-1 TRBV9 CASSEDGANTETFF
TRBJ1-1 TRBV4-2 CASSQLLRANTEAFF
TRBJ2-3 TRBV7-7 CASSTGGGDTQYF
TRBJ2-7 TRBV11-1 CASSERGHTYEQYF
TRBJ2-3 TRBV15 CATSREGGAYTDTQYF
TRBJ2-1 TRBV18 CASSRPGREQFF
TRBJ1-5 TRBV4-1 CASSQTTGSSNQPQHF
TRBJ1-2 TRBV27 CASSSEGRGSGYTF
TRBJ1-2 TRBV9 CASSAGGDLYGYTF
TRBJ2-1 TRBV28 CASSPGDSYNEQFF
TRBJ1-2 TRBV6-1 CASSETGAGGYTF
TRBJ2-3 TRBV20-1 CSARGGVADTQYF
- TRBV11-2 CASSLVITSAETQYF
TRBJ1-2 TRBV12-3/TRBV12-4 CASSFGSARYGYTF
TRBJ1-5 TRBV6-6 CAGNMANQPQHF
TRBJ1-2 TRBV28 CASSFPTYGYTF
TRBJ1-2 TRBV7-2 CASRTLLVANYGYTF
TRBJ2-3 TRBV6-6 CASSKPGGATDTQYF
TRBJ2-7 TRBV12-3/TRBV12-4 CASSSYRETYEQYF
TRBJ2-2 TRBV9 CASSFTTGANTGELFF
TRBJ2-7 TRBV7-2 CASSLTTTYEQYF
TRBJ2-1 TRBV4-2 CASSQDVLAEPTNEQFF